A single sample gave rise to the 21 T cell receptor beta chains below, sequenced in a study of CD8 T cells in Susac syndrome. Roughly 0.5 to 1 ug RNA was reverse transcribed with random hexamers. Using its own MiXCR run on the immunoSEQ multiplex PCR reads, TCRdb lists one record per CDR3 protein. Of 200,000 to 250,000 distinct CDR3 sequences listed, 95% are singletons. The sample was CD4+ T cells from PBMCs. These receptors all stem from a human donor with multiple sclerosis.

V and J are TRBV29-1 and TRBJ1-1; a possible D gene is TRBD1 (5 bases). Trimming cost V 7 bases and J 2 bases, with 14 bases left between them. Germline V lookup: CDR1 SQVTM, CDR2 ANQGSEA. This CDR3 contains 13 residues. CDR3 nucleotides: TGCAGCGCCATAGACAGTAGTAACACTGAAGCTTTCTTT. It specifies CSAIDSSNTEAFF. The whole variable domain, remainder taken from reference TRBV29-1 and TRBJ1-1, is SAVISQKPSRDICQRGTSLTIQCQVDSQVTMMFWYRQQPGQSLTLIATANQGSEATYESGFVIDKFPISRPNLTFSTLTVSNMSPEDSSIYLCSAIDSSNTEAFFGQGTRLTVV.

The genes are TRBV24-1 and TRBJ2-3; D may be TRBD2 (5 bases). The CDR3 extends over 15 amino acids. V gave up 5 bases and J gave up 4 bases, with 15 bases separating them. CDR1 KGHDR and CDR2 SFDVKD come from the germline V gene. CDR3 loop: CATSAAEGVADTQYF. The CDR3 bases are TGTGCCACCAGTGCGGCCGAGGGAGTGGCAGATACGCAGTATTTT.

This chain links TRBV11-2 with TRBJ2-5; D gene unclear. V lost 1 base, J lost 5 bases, and 14 bases lay in between. CDR3 length: 15 amino acids. From germline, CDR1 is SGHAT and CDR2 FQNNGV. Written as DNA, the CDR3 is TGTGCCAGCAGCTTAGGCCAACCAGGTGCCGAGACCCAGTACTTC. Its protein is CASSLGQPGAETQYF.

The rearrangement joins TRBV3-1 to TRBJ2-5; D gene unclear. The V gene's germline CDR1 is LGHDT and CDR2 YNNKEL (reference sequence). The V end lost 2 bases, the J end lost 3 bases, and 16 bases lay between the germline ends. The CDR3 has 16 amino acids. The DNA of the CDR3 is TGTGCCAGCAGCCAAATCTCCCAATTTAGGAAAGAGACCCAGTACTTC. It codes for CASSQISQFRKETQYF.

The chain carries TRBV3-1 and TRBJ2-6; D is undetermined. Between the trimmed V and J ends, which lost 1 base and 0 bases, there was a span of 10 bases. The CDR3 loop spans 17 amino acids. Germline V lookup: CDR1 LGHDT, CDR2 YNNKEL (reference sequence). The CDR3 here is CASSQVSRSSGANVLTF. DNA of the CDR3: TGTGCCAGCAGCCAAGTGTCGAGGTCCTCTGGGGCCAACGTCCTGACTTTC.

CDR3 sequence (DNA): TGTGCCAGCAATGGAAGGCCCGGGACAGGGAGCTCCTACGAGCAGTACTTC. Amino acids: CASNGRPGTGSSYEQYF. This chain links TRBV6-1 with TRBJ2-7; TRBD1 aligns across 9 bases. The CDR3 is 17 residues long. The ends lost 7 bases at V and 0 bases at J; junction bases unmatched: 13. Germline values: CDR1 MNHNS, CDR2 SASEGT.

The chain is built from TRBV20-1 and TRBJ2-5; D gene ambiguous. Between the trimmed V and J ends, which lost 3 bases and 4 bases, there was a span of 12 bases. The CDR3 has 13 residues. The germline CDR1 and CDR2 sequences are DFQATT and SNEGSKA (reference sequence). CDR3 sequence (DNA): TGCAGTGCTAGTCCTTACACCAGAGAGACCCAGTACTTC. Translation: CSASPYTRETQYF.

This chain uses TRBV4-2 with TRBJ2-7; 7 bases fit TRBD2. Germline trimming cut 0 bases from V and 3 bases from J; bases unmatched to any gene: 8. The CDR3 extends over 16 amino acids. Germline CDR1 reads LGHNA; CDR2 reads YNFKEQ. CDR3 DNA: TGTGCCAGCAGCCAAGATCTAGCGGTGAGAGTCTACGAGCAGTACTTC. It is translated as CASSQDLAVRVYEQYF.

The chain recombines TRBV27 with TRBJ2-6; maybe TRBD1 (5 bases). The CDR3 is 15 residues long. The ends were cut back, 2 bases at V and 4 bases at J, with 9 bases in the middle. Germline-derived CDR1 and CDR2 are MNHEY and SMNVEV (reference sequence). Here the CDR3 reads CASSLTGTGANVLTF. DNA of the CDR3: TGTGCCAGCAGTTTAACAGGTACCGGGGCCAACGTCCTGACTTTC.

This chain links TRBV12-5 with TRBJ2-5, with unresolved D. Germline V gene lookup returns CDR1 LGHNT and CDR2 FRNRAP. With 3 bases removed from V and 7 bases from J, the gap between germline ends came to 12 bases. CDR3 size: 13 residues. The CDR3 region has the DNA TGTGCTAGTGGTTTAGGTCTCCGTGCGACCCAGTACTTC. Its protein is CASGLGLRATQYF. The variable domain in full, completed from reference TRBV12-5 and TRBJ2-5, reads DARVTQTPRHKVTEMGQEVTMRCQPILGHNTVFWYRQTMMQGLELLAYFRNRAPLDDSGMPKDRFSAEMPDATLATLKIQPSEPRDSAVYFCASGLGLRATQYFGPGTRLLVL.

J is TRBJ2-3 and V is TRBV20-1; 8 bases are shared with TRBD1. J lost 5 bases, V lost 6 bases, and 4 bases had no gene match. This CDR3 region has 12 residues. Germline CDR1 DFQATT, CDR2 SNEGSKA (reference sequence). The CDR3 coding sequence is TGCAGTGCCACGGACAGGGTAGATACGCAGTATTTT. This sequence encodes CSATDRVDTQYF.

The table lists this clonotype with a count of one. The CDR3 DNA follows: TGTGCCAGCAGCGTAGCCCATGGACAGCCGTACAATGAGCAGTTCTTC. Its translation: CASSVAHGQPYNEQFF. This rearrangement joins TRBV9 to TRBJ2-1; possible D gene TRBD1, 6 bases. The germline V gene encodes CDR1 SGDLS and CDR2 YYNGEE. The CDR3 has 16 amino acids. V lost 0 bases to trimming and J lost 4 bases, with 14 bases between them.

This sequence joins TRBV20-1 and TRBJ1-2; maybe TRBD1 (5 bases). Germline CDR1 DFQATT, CDR2 SNEGSKA (reference sequence). CDR3 length: 12 residues. V was trimmed by 6 bases and J by 7 bases, leaving 15 bases between them. CDR3 nucleotides: TGCAGTGCCGAAGCTCGGGGGGGTGGCTACACCTTC. It encodes CSAEARGGGYTF.

The V gene is TRBV15, the J gene TRBJ2-4; D ambiguous. Germline V gene lookup returns CDR1 LNHNV and CDR2 YYDKDF (reference sequence). This CDR3 is 15 amino acids long. The V gene lost 0 bases and the J gene lost 2 bases, with 8 bases spanning the gap. The CDR3 nucleotides are TGTGCCACCAGCAGAGAACATGCATCCAAAAACATTCAGTACTTC. It translates to CATSREHASKNIQYF.

The chain joins TRBV20-1 to TRBJ2-5; perhaps TRBD2 as D (6 bases). The V gene lost 6 bases and the J gene lost 4 bases, with 21 bases spanning the gap. The V gene's germline CDR1 is DFQATT and CDR2 SNEGSKA (reference sequence). The CDR3 covers 15 residues. This CDR3 is CSAPPGSGGRETQYF. The CDR3 DNA reads as TGCAGTGCCCCCCCAGGTAGCGGTGGGCGAGAGACCCAGTACTTC.

Only one count was recorded for this clonotype. CDR3 amino acids: CAWPSATSGRPSEQYF. Written as DNA, the CDR3 is TGTGCCTGGCCCTCAGCAACTAGCGGGAGGCCCTCCGAGCAGTACTTC. This chain joins TRBV30 and TRBJ2-7; 12 bases are shared with TRBD2. Per germline, CDR1 GTSNPN and CDR2 SVGIG (reference sequence). This CDR3 spans 16 amino acids. The V gene end was trimmed by 5 bases and the J gene end by 6 bases; junction bases not matched to a gene: 14.

The chain employs TRBV29-1 and TRBJ1-1; D is possibly TRBD1 (6 bases). The CDR3 loop spans 14 amino acids. Trimming took off 2 bases at V and 1 base at J, with 11 bases between the two ends. CDR1 and CDR2 from the germline V gene are SQVTM and ANQGSEA. The CDR3 DNA sequence: TGCAGCGTTGAATTCCAGGGGCGGAACACTGAAGCTTTCTTT. It specifies CSVEFQGRNTEAFF. The variable domain in full, with the rest retrieved from reference TRBV29-1 and TRBJ1-1, is SAVISQKPSRDICQRGTSLTIQCQVDSQVTMMFWYRQQPGQSLTLIATANQGSEATYESGFVIDKFPISRPNLTFSTLTVSNMSPEDSSIYLCSVEFQGRNTEAFFGQGTRLTVV.

The rearrangement links TRBV4-1 to TRBJ2-7; no firm D call. Germline assignment: CDR1 MGHRA and CDR2 YSYEKL. The CDR3 runs 14 residues. The V and J ends lost 4 bases and 5 bases respectively, with 15 bases between them. This chain's CDR3 is CASSPFGLDDEQYF. The CDR3 coding sequence is TGCGCCAGCAGCCCCTTCGGCCTTGATGACGAGCAGTACTTC.

The chain is built from TRBV14 and TRBJ2-5; tentatively, D is TRBD2 (6 bases). The V gene lost 5 bases and the J gene lost 10 bases, with 11 bases spanning the gap. This CDR3 is 11 amino acids long. The V gene's germline CDR1 is SGHDN and CDR2 FVKESK. The CDR3 DNA reads as TGTGCCAGCAGCGCTCTGGGGGGCCAGTACTTC. Translated: CASSALGGQYF.

The V call is TRBV3-1, the J call TRBJ1-2; 9 nucleotides match TRBD1. Trimming removed 4 bases from V and 4 bases from J; junction bases left unmatched: 7. Germline V gene data show CDR1 as LGHDT and CDR2 as YNNKEL (reference sequence). CDR3 length: 15 residues. In nucleotides, the CDR3 is TGTGCCAGCAGCCCACCGGGACAGGGCGGCTATGGCTACACCTTC. This codes for CASSPPGQGGYGYTF.

The J gene is TRBJ2-7, the V gene TRBV18; no firm D call. Looked up from germline, CDR1 is KGHSH and CDR2 is LQKENI. This CDR3 spans 13 amino acids. V gave up 3 bases and J gave up 2 bases, with 8 bases separating them. CDR3 coding DNA: TGTGCCAGCTCACCCGCCATTACCTACGAGCAGTACTTC. Translation: CASSPAITYEQYF.